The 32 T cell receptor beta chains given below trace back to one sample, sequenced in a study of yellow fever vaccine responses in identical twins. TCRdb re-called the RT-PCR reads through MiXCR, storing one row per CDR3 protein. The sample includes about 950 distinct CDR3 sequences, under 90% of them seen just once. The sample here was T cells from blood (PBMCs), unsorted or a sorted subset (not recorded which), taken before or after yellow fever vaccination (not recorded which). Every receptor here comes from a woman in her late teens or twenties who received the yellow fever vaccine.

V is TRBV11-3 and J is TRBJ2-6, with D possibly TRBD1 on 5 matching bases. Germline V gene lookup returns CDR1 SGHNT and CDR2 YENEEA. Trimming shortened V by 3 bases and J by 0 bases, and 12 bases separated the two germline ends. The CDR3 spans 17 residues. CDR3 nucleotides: TGTGCCAGCAGCTTTACTCGACAGCACTCTGGGGCCAACGTCCTGACTTTC. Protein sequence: CASSFTRQHSGANVLTF.

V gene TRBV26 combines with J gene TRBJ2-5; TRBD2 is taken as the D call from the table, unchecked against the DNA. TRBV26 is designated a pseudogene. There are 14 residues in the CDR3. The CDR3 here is CASSSGLAGETQYF. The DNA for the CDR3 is TGTGCCAGCAGTTCGGGACTAGCGGGGGAGACCCAGTACTTC.

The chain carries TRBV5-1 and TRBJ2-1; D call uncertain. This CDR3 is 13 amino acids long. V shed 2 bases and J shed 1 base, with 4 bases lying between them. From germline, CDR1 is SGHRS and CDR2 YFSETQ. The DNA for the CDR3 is TGCGCCAGCAGCTTTGGTTCCTACAATGAGCAGTTCTTC. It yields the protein CASSFGSYNEQFF. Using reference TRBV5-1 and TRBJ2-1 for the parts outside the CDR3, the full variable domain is KAGVTQTPRYLIKTRGQQVTLSCSPISGHRSVSWYQQTPGQGLQFLFEYFSETQRNKGNFPGRFSGRQFSNSRSEMNVSTLELGDSALYLCASSFGSYNEQFFGPGTRLTVL.

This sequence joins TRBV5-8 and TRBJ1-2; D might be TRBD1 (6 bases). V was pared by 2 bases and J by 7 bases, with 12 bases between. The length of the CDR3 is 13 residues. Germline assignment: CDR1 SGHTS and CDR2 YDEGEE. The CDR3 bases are TGTGCCAGCAGCTTCACAGGGTTGGGTGGCTACACCTTC. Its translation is CASSFTGLGGYTF.

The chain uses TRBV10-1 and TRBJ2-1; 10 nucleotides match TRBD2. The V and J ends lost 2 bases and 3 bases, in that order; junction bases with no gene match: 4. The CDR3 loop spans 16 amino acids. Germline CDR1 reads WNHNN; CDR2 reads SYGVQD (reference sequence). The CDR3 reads CASSEDPSGSYNEQFF. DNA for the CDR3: TGCGCCAGCAGTGAGGACCCTAGCGGGAGCTACAATGAGCAGTTCTTC.

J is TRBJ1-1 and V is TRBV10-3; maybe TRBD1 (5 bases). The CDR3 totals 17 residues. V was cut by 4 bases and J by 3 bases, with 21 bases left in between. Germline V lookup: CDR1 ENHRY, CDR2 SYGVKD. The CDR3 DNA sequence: TGTGCCATCAGTGTGAAGATCGAGGAAAGAGGGGACACTGAAGCTTTCTTT. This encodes CAISVKIEERGDTEAFF.

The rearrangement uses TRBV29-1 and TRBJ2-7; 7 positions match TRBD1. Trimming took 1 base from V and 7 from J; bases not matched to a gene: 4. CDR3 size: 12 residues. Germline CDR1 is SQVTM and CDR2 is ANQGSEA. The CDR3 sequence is CSVEVGRGEQYF. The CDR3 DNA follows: TGCAGCGTTGAAGTAGGCAGGGGGGAGCAGTACTTC.

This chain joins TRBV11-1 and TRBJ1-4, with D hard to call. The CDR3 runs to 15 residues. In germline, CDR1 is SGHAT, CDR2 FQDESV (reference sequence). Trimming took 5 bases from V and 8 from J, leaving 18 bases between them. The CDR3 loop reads CASSPEPHSGEKLFF. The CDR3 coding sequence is TGTGCCAGCAGCCCCGAGCCACACAGTGGGGAAAAACTGTTTTTT.

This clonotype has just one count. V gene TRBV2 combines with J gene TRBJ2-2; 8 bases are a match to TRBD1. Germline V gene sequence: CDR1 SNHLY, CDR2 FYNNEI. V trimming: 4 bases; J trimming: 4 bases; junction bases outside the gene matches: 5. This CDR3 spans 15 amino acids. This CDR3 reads CASSAITGGTGELFF. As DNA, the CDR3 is TGTGCCAGCAGTGCGATTACAGGGGGCACCGGGGAGCTGTTTTTT.

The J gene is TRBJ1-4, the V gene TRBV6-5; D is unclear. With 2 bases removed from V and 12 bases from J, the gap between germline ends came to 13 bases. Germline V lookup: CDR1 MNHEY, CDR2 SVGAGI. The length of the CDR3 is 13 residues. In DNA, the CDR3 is TGTGCCAGCAGTTACCTGGGGAGTCTTGAACTGTTTTTT. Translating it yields CASSYLGSLELFF.

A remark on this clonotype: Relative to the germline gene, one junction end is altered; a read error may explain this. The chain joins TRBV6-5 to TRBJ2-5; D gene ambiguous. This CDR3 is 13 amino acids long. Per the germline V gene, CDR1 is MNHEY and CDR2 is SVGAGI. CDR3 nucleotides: TGTGCCAGTAGTTACTCGATCGGGGAGACCCAGTACTTC. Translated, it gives CASSYSIGETQYF.

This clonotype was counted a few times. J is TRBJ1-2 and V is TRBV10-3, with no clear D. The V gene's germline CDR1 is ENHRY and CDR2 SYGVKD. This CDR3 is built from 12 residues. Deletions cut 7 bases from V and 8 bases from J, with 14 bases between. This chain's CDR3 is CAINTSWRGYTF. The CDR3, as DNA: TGTGCCATCAACACCTCCTGGCGAGGCTACACCTTC.

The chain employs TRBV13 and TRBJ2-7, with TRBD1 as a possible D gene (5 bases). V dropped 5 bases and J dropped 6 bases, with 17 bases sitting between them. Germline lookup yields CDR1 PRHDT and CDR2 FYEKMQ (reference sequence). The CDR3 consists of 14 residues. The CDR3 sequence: CASSVLGEGSEQYF. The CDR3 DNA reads TGTGCCAGCAGCGTTCTAGGGGAAGGTTCCGAGCAGTACTTC.

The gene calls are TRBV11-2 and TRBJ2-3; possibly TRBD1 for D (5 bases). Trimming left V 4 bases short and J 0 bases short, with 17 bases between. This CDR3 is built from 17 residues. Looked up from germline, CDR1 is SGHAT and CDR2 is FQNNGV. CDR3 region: CASSYTKGYISTDTQYF. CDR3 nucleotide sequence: TGTGCCAGCAGCTATACGAAGGGGTACATTAGCACAGATACGCAGTATTTT.

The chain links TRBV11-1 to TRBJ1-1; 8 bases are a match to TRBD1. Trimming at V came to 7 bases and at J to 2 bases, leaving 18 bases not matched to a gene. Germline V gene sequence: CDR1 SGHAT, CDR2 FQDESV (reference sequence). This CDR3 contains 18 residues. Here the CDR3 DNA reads TGTGCCAGCACCCTTACCGACAGGGGAGAAGTGGAAAACACTGAAGCTTTCTTT. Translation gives CASTLTDRGEVENTEAFF.

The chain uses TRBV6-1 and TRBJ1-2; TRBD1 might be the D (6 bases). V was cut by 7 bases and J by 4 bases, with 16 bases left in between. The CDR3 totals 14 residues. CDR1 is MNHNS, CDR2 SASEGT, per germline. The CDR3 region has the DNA TGTGCCAGCACCACTATCGGGACACGCTATGGCTACACCTTC. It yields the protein CASTTIGTRYGYTF.

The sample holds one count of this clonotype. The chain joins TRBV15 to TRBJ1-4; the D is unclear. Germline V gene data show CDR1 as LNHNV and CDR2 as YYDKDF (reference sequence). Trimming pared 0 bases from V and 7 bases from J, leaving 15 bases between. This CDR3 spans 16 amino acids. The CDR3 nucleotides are TGTGCCACCAGCAGAGATTACCCGGGCCAGAGTGAAAAACTGTTTTTT. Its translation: CATSRDYPGQSEKLFF.

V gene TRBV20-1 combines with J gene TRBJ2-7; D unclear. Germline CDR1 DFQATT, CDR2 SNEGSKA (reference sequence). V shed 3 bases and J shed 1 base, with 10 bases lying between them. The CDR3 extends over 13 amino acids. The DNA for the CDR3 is TGCAGTGCTAGTCTCGGCGGATCCTACGAGCAGTACTTC. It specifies CSASLGGSYEQYF.

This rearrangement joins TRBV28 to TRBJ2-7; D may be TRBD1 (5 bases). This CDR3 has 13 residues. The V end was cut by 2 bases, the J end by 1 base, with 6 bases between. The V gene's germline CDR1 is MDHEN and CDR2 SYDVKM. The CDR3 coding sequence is TGTGCCAGCAGTTTACAGGGTTCCTACGAGCAGTACGTC. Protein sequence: CASSLQGSYEQYV.

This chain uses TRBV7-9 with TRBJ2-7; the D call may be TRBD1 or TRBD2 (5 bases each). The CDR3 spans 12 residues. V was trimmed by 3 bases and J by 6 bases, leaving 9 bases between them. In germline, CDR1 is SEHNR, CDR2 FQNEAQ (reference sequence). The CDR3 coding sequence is TGTGCCAGCAGCTTTGGGGGTCGCGAGCAGTACTTC. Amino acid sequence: CASSFGGREQYF.

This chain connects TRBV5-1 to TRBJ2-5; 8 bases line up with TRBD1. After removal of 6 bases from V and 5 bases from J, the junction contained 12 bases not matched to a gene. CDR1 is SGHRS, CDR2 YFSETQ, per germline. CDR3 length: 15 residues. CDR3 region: CASILTPGGFETQYF. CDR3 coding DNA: TGCGCCAGCATCTTAACCCCAGGGGGCTTTGAGACCCAGTACTTC.

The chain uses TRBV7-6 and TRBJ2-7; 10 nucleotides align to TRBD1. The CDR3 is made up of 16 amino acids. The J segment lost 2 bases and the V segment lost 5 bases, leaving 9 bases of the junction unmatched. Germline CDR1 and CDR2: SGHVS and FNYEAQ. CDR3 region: CASSPLAGQGPYEQYF. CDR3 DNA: TGTGCCAGCAGCCCTCTCGCGGGACAGGGGCCCTACGAGCAGTACTTC.

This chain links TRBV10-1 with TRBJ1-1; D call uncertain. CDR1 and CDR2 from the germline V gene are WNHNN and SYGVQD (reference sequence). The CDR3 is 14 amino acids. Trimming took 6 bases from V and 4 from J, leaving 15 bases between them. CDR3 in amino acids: CASSDPYGSTEAFF. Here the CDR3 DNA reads TGCGCCAGCAGCGACCCATACGGGTCCACTGAAGCTTTCTTT.

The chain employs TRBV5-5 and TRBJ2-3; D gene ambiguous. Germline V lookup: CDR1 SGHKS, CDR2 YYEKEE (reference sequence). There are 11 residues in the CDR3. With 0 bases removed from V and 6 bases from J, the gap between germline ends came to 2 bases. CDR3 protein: CASSLGDTQYF. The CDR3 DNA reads TGTGCCAGCAGCTTGGGCGATACGCAGTATTTT.

The CDR3 nucleotides are TGTGCCATCAGCCTCTCGTCGTCGGGGGGAAATGAGCAGTTCTTC. Protein product: CAISLSSSGGNEQFF. V is TRBV10-3 and J is TRBJ2-1; TRBD2 agrees at 7 bases. The CDR3 loop spans 15 amino acids. Germline trimming cut 6 bases from V and 7 bases from J; bases unmatched to any gene: 12. The germline gives CDR1 ENHRY, CDR2 SYGVKD.

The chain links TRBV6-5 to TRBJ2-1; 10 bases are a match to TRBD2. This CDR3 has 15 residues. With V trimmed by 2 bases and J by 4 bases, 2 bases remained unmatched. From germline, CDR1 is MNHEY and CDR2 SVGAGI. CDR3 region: CASSYGLAEYNEQFF. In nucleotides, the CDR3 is TGTGCCAGCAGTTACGGACTAGCGGAATACAATGAGCAGTTCTTC.

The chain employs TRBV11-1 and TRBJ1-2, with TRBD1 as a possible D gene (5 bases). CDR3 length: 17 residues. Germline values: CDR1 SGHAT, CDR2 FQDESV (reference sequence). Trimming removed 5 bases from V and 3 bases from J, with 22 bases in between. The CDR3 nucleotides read TGTGCCAGCAGCCATCCACCGGGGGGAGGTATGGACTATGGCTACACCTTC. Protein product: CASSHPPGGGMDYGYTF.

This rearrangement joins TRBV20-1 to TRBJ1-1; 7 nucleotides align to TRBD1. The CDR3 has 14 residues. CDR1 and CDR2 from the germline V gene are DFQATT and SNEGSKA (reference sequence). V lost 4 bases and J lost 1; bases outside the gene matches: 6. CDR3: CSATPDRRNTEAFF. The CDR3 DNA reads TGCAGTGCTACCCCGGACAGGAGGAACACTGAAGCTTTCTTT.

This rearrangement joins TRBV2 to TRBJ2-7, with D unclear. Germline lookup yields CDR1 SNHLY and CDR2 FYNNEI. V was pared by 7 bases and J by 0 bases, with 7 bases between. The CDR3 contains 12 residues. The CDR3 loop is CASTSYSYEQYF. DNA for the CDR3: TGTGCCAGCACCAGCTACTCCTACGAGCAGTACTTC.

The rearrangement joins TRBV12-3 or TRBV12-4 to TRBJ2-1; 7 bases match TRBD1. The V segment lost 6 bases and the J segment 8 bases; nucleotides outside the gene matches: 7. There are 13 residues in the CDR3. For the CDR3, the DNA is TGTGCCAGCAGACCCAACGACAGGGATGAGCAGTTCTTC. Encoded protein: CASRPNDRDEQFF.

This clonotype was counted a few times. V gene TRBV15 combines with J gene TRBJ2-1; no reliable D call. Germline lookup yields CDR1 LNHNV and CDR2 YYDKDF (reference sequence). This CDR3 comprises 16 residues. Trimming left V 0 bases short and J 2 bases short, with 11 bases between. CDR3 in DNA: TGTGCCACCAGCAGAGAACAATGGACGCCCTACAATGAGCAGTTCTTC. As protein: CATSREQWTPYNEQFF.

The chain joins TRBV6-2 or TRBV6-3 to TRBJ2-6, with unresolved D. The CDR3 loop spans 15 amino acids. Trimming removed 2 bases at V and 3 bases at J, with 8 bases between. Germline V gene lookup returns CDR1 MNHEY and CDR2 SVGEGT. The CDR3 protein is CASSYSGDGANVLTF. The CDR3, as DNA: TGTGCCAGCAGTTACAGTGGGGATGGGGCCAACGTCCTGACTTTC.